The next 5 T cell receptor beta chains were all read from a single sample in a study of blood T cell repertoires in COVID-19. Measured with immunoSEQ multiplex PCR; TCRdb has only the in-frame clones, and not every one. The data contain 200,000 to 300,000 clones, about nine tenths of them singletons. Sequenced sample: peripheral blood. The receptors shown here come from a man aged 55 to 70 who had recovered from COVID-19.

The CDR3 protein is CASSPTGLAGALRTDTQYF. The CDR3 DNA sequence: TGCGCCAGCAGCCCGACCGGGCTAGCGGGGGCCCTGCGCACAGATACGCAGTATTTT. The chain couples TRBV5-1 to TRBJ2-3, with 10 bases identical to TRBD2. CDR3 length: 19 amino acids. After removal of 4 bases from V and 1 base from J, the junction contained 15 bases not matched to a gene. The germline V gene has CDR1 SGHRS and CDR2 YFSETQ.

The chain joins TRBV5-6 to TRBJ1-1; unclear D gene. This CDR3 is 14 amino acids long. Germline V CDR1 and CDR2: SGHDT, YYEEEE. Trimming stripped 0 bases from V and 4 bases from J, with 10 bases between. CDR3 loop: CASSLDIRGTEAFF. CDR3 nucleotides: TGTGCCAGCAGCTTGGATATAAGAGGCACTGAAGCTTTCTTT.

This clone was observed a few times. V is TRBV19 and J is TRBJ1-5, with TRBD1 as a possible D gene (6 bases). Germline CDR1 LNHDA, CDR2 SQIVND (reference sequence). This CDR3 is built from 15 residues. Trimming shortened V by 2 bases and J by 3 bases, and 11 bases separated the two germline ends. DNA for the CDR3: TGTGCCAGTAGTATAACCCAGGGGACCAATCAGCCCCAGCATTTT. Encoded protein: CASSITQGTNQPQHF.

CDR3 nucleotides: TGTGCCAGCAGCTTAGTGAGGCTAGCGGGGTACAATGAGCAGTTCTTC. Protein product: CASSLVRLAGYNEQFF. The genes are TRBV7-8 and TRBJ2-1; TRBD2 aligns across 9 bases. Germline loops: CDR1 SGHVS, CDR2 FQNEAQ. This CDR3 comprises 16 residues. With V trimmed by 1 base and J by 4 bases, 5 bases remained unmatched.

The gene calls are TRBV30 and TRBJ1-2, with a possible D match to TRBD1 (5 bases). V lost 5 bases, J lost 5 bases, and 15 bases lay in between. Looked up from germline, CDR1 is GTSNPN and CDR2 is SVGIG (reference sequence). The CDR3 contains 13 residues. The DNA for the CDR3 is TGTGCCTGGGGACAACAGGAGTCGTATGGCTACACCTTC. It is translated as CAWGQQESYGYTF.